What follows describes a single T cell receptor beta chain. In this sample, this clonotype turned up a few times. What this receptor recognizes is not known. The record has no base qualities; no much larger clone is one base away. Receptor amplification or capture employed PCR. The sequencing machine was an Illumina HiSeq 2500. Molecular barcoding was employed in the preparation of TCR libraries, with unique molecular identifiers being used to normalize TCRbeta repertoire quantification. TCRdb took the public reads, trimmed them with fastp at Q25, ran MiXCR for clone calling and kept in-frame beta chains. Rows are unified per CDR3 protein, each entry keeping the most common DNA and genes. Counted in this sample were 210,000 or so distinct CDR3 sequences; about 9.5% of them appeared once. The biggest ten clones account for over 5.5% of the sample. These data originate in a study of T-cell reconstitution after alpha-beta-depleted transplantation in children (dated by TCRdb to between 2015 and 2016). For the wider study: Using TCR repertoire profiling, the study quantitatively followed how T-cell immune reconstitution unfolded in children after TCRalphabeta/CD19-depleted allogeneic hematopoietic cell transplantation.

This sample comprised PBMCs from the stem cell graft donor, obtained from the stem cell graft. This TCR derives from a human donor who donated a stem cell graft to a child with acute lymphoblastic leukemia.

The DNA is as follows: TGTGCCAGCAGACCGGCCAAAAACATTCAGTACTTC. It specifies CASRPAKNIQYF. The chain was built from TRBV12-3 or TRBV12-4 and TRBJ2-4; the D gene assignment is ambiguous. Trimming at the junction amounts to 6 bases on V and 1 base on J, and the germline ends lie 4 bases apart. Taken from cysteine to phenylalanine, the CDR3 has 12 residues. Solely the CDR3 DNA is kept, with 36 bases framed from the first base.